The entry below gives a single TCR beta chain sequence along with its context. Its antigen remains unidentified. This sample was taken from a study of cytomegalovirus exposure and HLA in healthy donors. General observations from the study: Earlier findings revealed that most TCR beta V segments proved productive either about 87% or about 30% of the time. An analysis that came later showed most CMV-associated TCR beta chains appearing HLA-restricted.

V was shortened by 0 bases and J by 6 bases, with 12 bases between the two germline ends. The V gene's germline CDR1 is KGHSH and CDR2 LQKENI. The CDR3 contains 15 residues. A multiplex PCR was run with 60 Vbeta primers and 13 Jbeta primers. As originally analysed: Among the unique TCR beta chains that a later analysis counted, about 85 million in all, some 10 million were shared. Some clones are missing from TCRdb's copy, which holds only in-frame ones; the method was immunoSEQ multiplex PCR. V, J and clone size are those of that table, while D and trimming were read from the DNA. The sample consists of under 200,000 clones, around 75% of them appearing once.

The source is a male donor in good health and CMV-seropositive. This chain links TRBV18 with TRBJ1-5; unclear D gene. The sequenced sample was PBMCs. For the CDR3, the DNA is TGTGCCAGCTCACCACCGGGCGGGGATCTTCAGCCCCAGCATTTT. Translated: CASSPPGGDLQPQHF. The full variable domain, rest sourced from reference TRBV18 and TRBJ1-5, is NAGVMQNPRHLVRRRGQEARLRCSPMKGHSHVYWYRQLPEEGLKFMVYLQKENIIDESGMPKERFSAEFPKEGPSILRIQQVVRGDSAAYFCASSPPGGDLQPQHFGDGTRLSIL.